These 16 T cell receptor beta chains came from one sample sequenced in a study of T-cell memory formation after mild COVID-19. TCRdb used MiXCR to reprocess the 5' RACE reads, holding one entry per CDR3 protein. Found here are almost 550,000 distinct CDR3 sequences, around 21% of them singletons; the top ten hold 12%. Material: PBMCs or a T cell subset sorted from them (not recorded which). The receptors were sampled from an adult woman who had mild COVID-19 (a few samples of this study predate the infection). Cell type and time point are not known.

This clonotype was seen a handful of times. The V call is TRBV7-2, the J call TRBJ2-1, with 11 nucleotides matching TRBD2. V lost 0 bases and J lost 2; bases outside the gene matches: 3. In germline, CDR1 is SGHTA, CDR2 FQGNSA. This CDR3 is built from 17 residues. Written as DNA, the CDR3 is TGTGCCAGCAGCTTAGCTCCGGGACTAGCGGCCTACAATGAGCAGTTCTTC. Its translation is CASSLAPGLAAYNEQFF.

This clonotype was seen repeatedly, ten times or more. The gene calls are TRBV5-1 and TRBJ2-5, with D possibly TRBD2 on 5 matching bases. In germline, CDR1 is SGHRS, CDR2 YFSETQ. The CDR3 covers 13 residues. The germline V and J ends were trimmed by 2 bases and 4 bases, with 9 bases remaining between them. The CDR3: CASSLSAGETQYF. For the CDR3, the DNA is TGCGCCAGCAGCTTATCGGCGGGAGAGACCCAGTACTTC.

This chain links TRBV11-2 with TRBJ2-1; D ambiguous. The CDR3 runs 13 residues. The germline V and J ends were trimmed by 3 bases and 5 bases, with 8 bases remaining between them. Germline values: CDR1 SGHAT, CDR2 FQNNGV. The DNA of the CDR3 is TGTGCCAGCAGCTTCGAGAGAGACAATGAGCAGTTCTTC. Protein: CASSFERDNEQFF.

This chain uses TRBV3-1 with TRBJ2-3, with D possibly being TRBD2 (5 bases). This CDR3 is built from 17 residues. Per the germline V gene, CDR1 is LGHDT and CDR2 is YNNKEL (reference sequence). V shed 0 bases and J shed 0 bases, with 13 bases lying between them. CDR3 amino acids: CASSQDVPAVSTDTQYF. CDR3 nucleotides: TGTGCCAGCAGCCAAGATGTCCCAGCGGTGAGCACAGATACGCAGTATTTT.

The rearrangement joins TRBV5-6 to TRBJ2-5; 7 nucleotides line up with TRBD1. The CDR3 consists of 15 residues. V dropped 7 bases and J dropped 5; count of bases not matched to a gene: 14. CDR1 is SGHDT and CDR2 is YYEEEE in the germline V gene. CDR3 amino acids: CASLYRDSVGETQYF. The CDR3 DNA reads TGTGCCAGCCTTTATCGGGACAGCGTAGGGGAGACCCAGTACTTC.

The J gene is TRBJ2-2, the V gene TRBV4-2; TRBD2 matches 11 bases. The CDR3 is 18 amino acids. The J segment lost 2 bases and the V segment lost 0 bases, leaving 5 bases of the junction unmatched. Germline CDR1 LGHNA, CDR2 YNFKEQ. The CDR3 reads CASSQDLGLAENTGELFF. CDR3 bases: TGTGCCAGCAGCCAAGACCTGGGACTAGCGGAAAACACCGGGGAGCTGTTTTTT.

Worth noting for this clonotype: Because the CDR3's place on the DNA is in doubt, the DNA is left out and the CDR3 is given as listed by TCRdb. V gene TRBV12-3 or TRBV12-4 combines with J gene TRBJ2-6. Ends included, the CDR3 has 15 residues. CDR3 loop: CASSSSSSGANVLTF.

This clonotype occurred a few times. The CDR3, as DNA: TGTGCCAGCAGCCCCGAGACTTCCACCTCCTACAATGAGCAGTTCTTC. It translates to CASSPETSTSYNEQFF. V is TRBV13 and J is TRBJ2-1; no reliable D call. The CDR3 is made up of 16 amino acids. V shed 5 bases and J shed 0 bases, with 14 bases lying between them. The germline V gene has CDR1 PRHDT and CDR2 FYEKMQ (reference sequence).

This clonotype was seen only a few times. The V call is TRBV11-2, the J call TRBJ2-3, with 9 bases that match TRBD1. This CDR3 is built from 14 residues. V shed 5 bases, J shed 12 bases, and the junction held 12 bases outside the gene matches. Germline-derived CDR1 and CDR2 are SGHAT and FQNNGV. The CDR3 region has the DNA TGTGCCAGCAGCCCACCCGGGACAGGGAGGACTCAGTATTTT. This sequence encodes CASSPPGTGRTQYF.

The chain links TRBV6-5 to TRBJ1-2; no clear D. This CDR3 contains 15 residues. Trimming pared 2 bases from V and 7 bases from J, leaving 17 bases between. Germline V lookup: CDR1 MNHEY, CDR2 SVGAGI. The DNA for the CDR3 is TGTGCCAGCAGTTACAAGGCATGGGGATTGGGTGGCTACACCTTC. Amino acid sequence: CASSYKAWGLGGYTF.

About this clonotype: One end of the junction fails to match germline, which may point to a read error. The chain links TRBV2 to TRBJ1-5; D is perhaps TRBD1 (6 bases). CDR3 length: 14 amino acids. Germline CDR1 and CDR2: SNHLY and FYNNEI. The CDR3 nucleotides read TGTGCCATCAGTGAAGCGGGGGGCGAGCAGCCCCAGCATTTT. Protein product: CAISEAGGEQPQHF. Full variable domain (rest looked up from reference TRBV2 and TRBJ1-5): EPEVTQTPSHQVTQMGQEVILRCVPISNHLYFYWYRQILGQKVEFLVSFYNNEISEKSEIFDDQFSVERPDGSNFTLKIRSTKLEDSAMYFCAISEAGGEQPQHFGDGTRLSIL.

This sequence joins TRBV12-3 or TRBV12-4 and TRBJ2-5; D uncertain. There are 12 residues in the CDR3. Trimming removed 5 bases from V and 5 bases from J, with 9 bases in between. For the CDR3, the DNA is TGTGCCAGCAGTGGTTCGGCGGAGACCCAGTACTTC. It is translated as CASSGSAETQYF.

This rearrangement joins TRBV6-5 to TRBJ1-4; 8 nucleotides align to TRBD1. The V and J ends lost 7 bases and 6 bases, in that order; junction bases with no gene match: 7. The CDR3 sequence is 14 residues long. Per germline, CDR1 MNHEY and CDR2 SVGAGI. In DNA form, the CDR3 reads TGTGCCAGCATATCAGGACAGGGCGATGAAAAACTGTTTTTT. It is translated as CASISGQGDEKLFF.

V gene TRBV15 combines with J gene TRBJ1-1; D is undetermined. Looked up from germline, CDR1 is LNHNV and CDR2 is YYDKDF (reference sequence). The V end lost 0 bases, the J end lost 8 bases, and 16 bases lay between the germline ends. The CDR3 runs 15 residues. Here the CDR3 reads CATSREGSWSLEAFF. CDR3 DNA: TGTGCCACCAGCAGAGAGGGGAGTTGGTCTTTGGAAGCTTTCTTT.

This clonotype has just a few counts. CDR3 DNA: TGTGCCAGCAGCTTAGCAGGACAGGGGTTTGAGCAGTTCTTC. Its translation: CASSLAGQGFEQFF. The chain employs TRBV7-3 and TRBJ2-1, with TRBD1 matching 9 bases. Germline CDR1 reads SGHTA; CDR2 reads FQGTGA. After removal of 2 bases from V and 9 bases from J, the junction contained 5 bases not matched to a gene. The CDR3 spans 14 residues.

The chain joins TRBV18 to TRBJ1-1, with 8 bases aligning to TRBD1. Losses at the gene ends were 4 bases for V and 2 bases for J; bases not matched to a gene: 9. CDR1 is KGHSH and CDR2 is LQKENI in the germline V gene. The CDR3 is made up of 16 amino acids. CDR3 in DNA: TGTGCCAGCTCACGGACGACAGGGGTCGGAAACACTGAAGCTTTCTTT. Its protein product is CASSRTTGVGNTEAFF.